Listed here are 19 T cell receptor beta chains from one sample, sequenced in a study of blood T cell repertoires in COVID-19. Sequenced by immunoSEQ multiplex PCR; TCRdb stores in-frame clones only, minus some. The data contain 180,000 or so clones, approximately 85% of them seen just once; the ten biggest clones take up roughly 9.8%. The specimen was peripheral blood. These receptors all come from a woman of 80 years or more with acute or convalescent COVID-19.

The chain recombines TRBV7-2 with TRBJ1-2; TRBD1 aligns across 7 bases. From germline, CDR1 is SGHTA and CDR2 FQGNSA. Trimming took 1 base from V and 7 from J; bases not matched to a gene: 6. The CDR3 length is 14 residues. The CDR3 nucleotides are TGTGCCAGCAGCTTAGGGGGAAGGGGGCGTGGCTACACCTTC. Translation: CASSLGGRGRGYTF.

This clone was observed a single time. This specimen includes other DNA sequences encoding the same CDR3. This chain uses TRBV5-6 with TRBJ2-1, with a possible D match to TRBD2 (5 bases). The V gene lost 4 bases and the J gene lost 6 bases, with 5 bases spanning the gap. The CDR3 has 11 amino acids. Germline V gene data show CDR1 as SGHDT and CDR2 as YYEEEE. CDR3 in DNA: TGTGCCAGCAGCCGGGGCAATGAGCAGTTCTTC. It encodes CASSRGNEQFF.

This clone was seen a few times. The rearrangement uses TRBV7-2 and TRBJ1-3; D ambiguous. V was trimmed by 5 bases and J by 0 bases, leaving 14 bases between them. The CDR3 has 16 residues. Germline CDR1 is SGHTA and CDR2 is FQGNSA. CDR3 bases: TGTGCCAGCAGCGCCAATCGGGCGGGCTCTGGAAACACCATATATTTT. It specifies CASSANRAGSGNTIYF.

In this sample, this clone turned up a few times. The CDR3 region has the DNA TGCGCCAGCAGCCAAGAGGCACAGCTCAATAATTCACCCCTCCACTTT. Protein: CASSQEAQLNNSPLHF. V usage is TRBV4-3 and J usage is TRBJ1-6, with D unclear. The CDR3 runs 16 residues. CDR1 is LGHNA and CDR2 is YSLEER in the germline V gene. Trimming left V 0 bases short and J 5 bases short, with 11 bases between.

This chain joins TRBV5-1 and TRBJ2-7, with D possibly being TRBD2 (6 bases). Germline V gives CDR1 SGHRS, CDR2 YFSETQ. The CDR3 has 15 residues. Trimming removed 5 bases at V and 2 bases at J, with 17 bases between. The CDR3 DNA follows: TGCGCCAGCAGTTCCACGGGTAGCGGTGCCTACGAGCAGTACTTC. This translates into CASSSTGSGAYEQYF.

This rearrangement joins TRBV7-3 to TRBJ2-2; TRBD1 matches 12 bases. After removal of 5 bases from V and 6 bases from J, the junction contained 4 bases not matched to a gene. Per germline, CDR1 SGHTA and CDR2 FQGTGA. The CDR3 covers 15 residues. In DNA, the CDR3 is TGTGCCAGCAGCCCTGGGACAGGGGGCCCCGGGGAGCTGTTTTTT. This sequence encodes CASSPGTGGPGELFF.

The V call is TRBV2, the J call TRBJ2-2, with TRBD1 matching 12 bases. This CDR3 has 15 residues. In germline, CDR1 is SNHLY, CDR2 FYNNEI. The ends lost 6 bases at V and 5 bases at J; junction bases unmatched: 4. CDR3 residues: CASRRDRGRTGELFF. The CDR3 nucleotides are TGTGCCAGCAGGCGGGACAGGGGGCGAACCGGGGAGCTGTTTTTT.

The chain combines TRBV9 with TRBJ2-1; D remains unclear. Deletions cut 0 bases from V and 1 base from J, with 11 bases between. This CDR3 is 16 amino acids long. Germline V gene lookup returns CDR1 SGDLS and CDR2 YYNGEE. CDR3 amino acids: CASSVALQMSYNEQFF. DNA for the CDR3: TGTGCCAGCAGCGTAGCTTTACAGATGTCCTACAATGAGCAGTTCTTC.

V and J are TRBV29-1 and TRBJ1-1; tentatively, D is TRBD1 (5 bases). In germline, CDR1 is SQVTM, CDR2 ANQGSEA. Between the trimmed V and J ends, which lost 7 bases and 5 bases, there was a span of 14 bases. The CDR3 is 12 amino acids. The CDR3, as DNA: TGCAGCGCCGGGGGGGTCCGAACTGAAGCTTTCTTT. Translated, it gives CSAGGVRTEAFF. Supplemented by reference TRBV29-1 and TRBJ1-1, the full variable domain reads SAVISQKPSRDICQRGTSLTIQCQVDSQVTMMFWYRQQPGQSLTLIATANQGSEATYESGFVIDKFPISRPNLTFSTLTVSNMSPEDSSIYLCSAGGVRTEAFFGQGTRLTVV.

The rearrangement uses TRBV5-4 and TRBJ2-1; D may be TRBD1 (6 bases). This CDR3 has 11 amino acids. The germline V gene has CDR1 SGHNT and CDR2 YYREEE (reference sequence). The ends were cut back, 4 bases at V and 10 bases at J, with 9 bases in the middle. The CDR3, as DNA: TGTGCCAGCAGCCTGGGGACAGAGCAGTTCTTC. This sequence encodes CASSLGTEQFF.

The chain carries TRBV7-9 and TRBJ1-3; 8 positions agree with TRBD1. The germline CDR1 and CDR2 sequences are SEHNR and FQNEAQ (reference sequence). CDR3 size: 15 residues. The V segment lost 8 bases and the J segment 2 bases; nucleotides outside the gene matches: 8. CDR3 nucleotides: TGTGCCAGCGAAGCAACAGGGGGTGCTGGAAACACCATATATTTT. The encoded protein is CASEATGGAGNTIYF.

The chain has TRBV12-3 or TRBV12-4 and TRBJ1-1, with 8 bases identical to TRBD1. With 6 bases clipped from V and 5 bases from J, the junction kept 5 bases outside the gene matches. CDR3 length: 13 residues. The CDR3 nucleotides are TGTGCCAGCAGCACTCAGGGGGCGACTGAAGCTTTCTTT. Encoded protein: CASSTQGATEAFF.

The rearrangement joins TRBV29-1 to TRBJ1-1, with D possibly TRBD1 on 5 matching bases. Germline loops: CDR1 SQVTM, CDR2 ANQGSEA. V was trimmed by 5 bases and J by 1 base, leaving 11 bases between them. This CDR3 is built from 13 residues. The CDR3 DNA reads TGCAGCGTTAGGACACCGGGGAACACTGAAGCTTTCTTT. Amino acid sequence: CSVRTPGNTEAFF.

The V and J genes are TRBV5-1 and TRBJ2-1, with a possible D match to TRBD2 (6 bases). The CDR3 length is 16 residues. Germline V gene sequence: CDR1 SGHRS, CDR2 YFSETQ. Trimming removed 1 base at V and 0 bases at J, with 11 bases between. The CDR3 coding sequence is TGCGCCAGCAGCTTGTCGGTTAGCGGCTCCTACAATGAGCAGTTCTTC. This codes for CASSLSVSGSYNEQFF.

The chain recombines TRBV6-2 or TRBV6-3 with TRBJ1-6; D ambiguous. CDR1 is MNHEY, CDR2 SVGEGT, per germline. V was clipped by 6 bases and J by 0 bases, with 12 bases between them. CDR3 length: 16 amino acids. The chain's CDR3 is CASSLTTVSYNSPLHF. The CDR3 DNA reads as TGTGCCAGCAGCCTTACCACGGTCTCCTATAATTCACCCCTCCACTTT.

This clone showed up just a few times. This chain connects TRBV5-1 to TRBJ2-7; weak D call: TRBD2 (6 bases). Germline V gives CDR1 SGHRS, CDR2 YFSETQ. This CDR3 comprises 14 residues. Trimming pared 0 bases from V and 3 bases from J, leaving 10 bases between. DNA of the CDR3: TGCGCCAGCAGCTTGGCTAGCGCGGACTACGAGCAGTACTTC. Translated, it gives CASSLASADYEQYF.

V usage is TRBV12-3 or TRBV12-4 and J usage is TRBJ1-2, with D unclear. The CDR3 has 11 amino acids. Trimming took off 6 bases at V and 8 bases at J, with 10 bases between the two ends. The CDR3: CASSLTGGYTF. The CDR3 bases are TGTGCCAGCAGCCTGACGGGAGGCTACACCTTC.

The chain couples TRBV7-9 to TRBJ1-2, with 10 bases fitting TRBD1. This CDR3 comprises 18 residues. CDR1 and CDR2 from the germline V gene are SEHNR and FQNEAQ (reference sequence). V was pared by 5 bases and J by 0 bases, with 12 bases of the junction left unmatched. The DNA for the CDR3 is TGTGCCAGCAGCCCGGGGACAGGGGTCTTTAAAGCTAACTATGGCTACACCTTC. Translation: CASSPGTGVFKANYGYTF.

The chain has TRBV7-9 and TRBJ2-3; 7 bases are shared with TRBD2. Germline CDR1 SEHNR, CDR2 FQNEAQ (reference sequence). J was trimmed by 8 bases and V by 4 bases; bases with no gene match: 9. CDR3 length: 14 amino acids. CDR3 bases: TGTGCCAGCAGCTCTCCTAGCGGTCTCCCTACGCAGTATTTT. This encodes CASSSPSGLPTQYF. The full variable domain, rest sourced from reference TRBV7-9 and TRBJ2-3, is DTGVSQNPRHKITKRGQNVTFRCDPISEHNRLYWYRQTLGQGPEFLTYFQNEAQLEKSRLLSDRFSAERPKGSFSTLEIQRTEQGDSAMYLCASSSPSGLPTQYFGPGTRLTVL.